One sample yielded the 11 T cell receptor beta chains listed below, sequenced in a study of cytomegalovirus exposure and HLA in healthy donors. The PCR employed 60 Vbeta primers together with 13 Jbeta primers. Repertoires were generated with immunoSEQ multiplex PCR, while TCRdb's copy carries only in-frame clones and drops some. The data hold under 200,000 clones, with about 85% observed a single time. Material for sequencing was PBMCs. Receptors originate from a male donor in good health and CMV-seropositive.

V is TRBV11-3 and J is TRBJ2-5, with D perhaps matching TRBD1 (6 bases). Germline values: CDR1 SGHNT, CDR2 YENEEA. This CDR3 has 13 amino acids. Trimming removed 8 bases at V and 7 bases at J, with 17 bases between. CDR3 in DNA: TGTGCCAGCCGGCAGGGGAGATCTGGGACCCAGTACTTC. As protein: CASRQGRSGTQYF.

V usage is TRBV5-8 and J usage is TRBJ1-1, with 8 positions matching TRBD1. Germline V CDR1 and CDR2: SGHTS, YDEGEE. The CDR3 length is 16 residues. Unmatched junction bases numbered 9, after V lost 4 bases and J lost 1 base. The CDR3 region has the DNA TGTGCCAGCAGCAAACGACAGGGGACGGGGAACACTGAAGCTTTCTTT. It translates to CASSKRQGTGNTEAFF. Based on the CDR3 plus reference TRBV5-8 and TRBJ1-1, the full variable domain is EAGVTQSPTHLIKTRGQQATLRCSPISGHTSVYWYQQALGLGLQFLLWYDEGEERNRGNFPPRFSGRQFPNYSSELNVNALELEDSALYLCASSKRQGTGNTEAFFGQGTRLTVV.

V usage is TRBV7-9 and J usage is TRBJ2-7, with 11 bases that match TRBD1. Trimming at V came to 6 bases and at J to 6 bases, leaving 13 bases not matched to a gene. The CDR3 length is 16 residues. Germline CDR1 SEHNR, CDR2 FQNEAQ (reference sequence). The CDR3 here is CASRPGGGTGGGEQYF. CDR3 bases: TGTGCCAGCAGACCGGGAGGCGGGACAGGGGGAGGCGAGCAGTACTTC. The entire variable domain, with the rest obtained from reference TRBV7-9 and TRBJ2-7, is as follows: DTGVSQNPRHKITKRGQNVTFRCDPISEHNRLYWYRQTLGQGPEFLTYFQNEAQLEKSRLLSDRFSAERPKGSFSTLEIQRTEQGDSAMYLCASRPGGGTGGGEQYFGPGTRLTVT.

This clone was seen a few times. The chain couples TRBV19 to TRBJ1-4; no clear D gene. Germline V gene data show CDR1 as LNHDA and CDR2 as SQIVND (reference sequence). The CDR3 runs 14 residues. Between the trimmed V and J ends, which lost 7 bases and 7 bases, there was a span of 16 bases. CDR3 sequence: CASTRPGSIEKLFF. The CDR3 DNA is TGTGCCAGTACCCGGCCAGGATCGATTGAAAAACTGTTTTTT.

The genes are TRBV25-1 and TRBJ1-2; D is perhaps TRBD1 (6 bases). V dropped 0 bases and J dropped 0 bases, with 14 bases sitting between them. The CDR3 has 17 amino acids. The germline CDR1 and CDR2 sequences are MGHDK and SYGVNS. The CDR3 bases are TGTGCCAGCAGTGAATACCTTACCGGGACAACTAACTATGGCTACACCTTC. Its protein product is CASSEYLTGTTNYGYTF.

The rearrangement uses TRBV7-2 and TRBJ2-7; 12 bases line up with TRBD1. The V segment lost 5 bases and the J segment 4 bases; nucleotides outside the gene matches: 6. The germline V gene has CDR1 SGHTA and CDR2 FQGNSA. The CDR3 consists of 15 residues. This CDR3 reads CASSPGTGGFYEQYF. CDR3 nucleotide sequence: TGTGCCAGCAGCCCAGGGACAGGGGGCTTTTACGAGCAGTACTTC.

About this clone itself: Other DNA sequences in the same sample also yield this CDR3. The chain combines TRBV6-5 with TRBJ1-5; no definite D call. Germline V gene lookup returns CDR1 MNHEY and CDR2 SVGAGI. The V end was cut by 0 bases, the J end by 0 bases, with 3 bases between. CDR3 length: 14 residues. CDR3 sequence: CASSYSGSNQPQHF. As DNA, the CDR3 is TGTGCCAGCAGTTACTCCGGTAGCAATCAGCCCCAGCATTTT.

This clone was seen just once. The junction and the germline gene differ at one end; a read error may be behind it. The chain employs TRBV2 and TRBJ2-2; 8 nucleotides align to TRBD2. Germline V gene sequence: CDR1 SNHLY, CDR2 FYNNEI. The CDR3 has 13 amino acids. The CDR3 reads CASSQAGAGELFF. The CDR3 region has the DNA TGTGCCAGCAGTCAAGCGGGAGCCGGGGAGCTGTTTTTT.

V usage is TRBV30 and J usage is TRBJ2-3, with TRBD2 identical over 12 bases. The germline V gene has CDR1 GTSNPN and CDR2 SVGIG (reference sequence). The CDR3 has 14 amino acids. The V and J ends lost 7 bases and 7 bases, in that order; junction bases with no gene match: 9. CDR3 in amino acids: CASTTSGSSYTQYF. CDR3 DNA sequence: TGTGCCTCAACGACTAGCGGGAGTTCGTATACGCAGTATTTT.

This clone appeared many times. This rearrangement joins TRBV4-3 to TRBJ1-3, with D possibly TRBD1 on 6 matching bases. V gave up 1 base and J gave up 3 bases, with 16 bases separating them. CDR1 and CDR2 (germline): LGHNA, YSLEER. This CDR3 is 17 amino acids long. Here the CDR3 reads CASSQAPSTGSGNTIYF. Written as DNA, the CDR3 is TGCGCCAGCAGCCAAGCCCCCTCAACAGGGAGTGGAAACACCATATATTTT.

A remark on this clone: Its ends do not fully match the called genes, so a read error is possible. V gene TRBV7-9 combines with J gene TRBJ2-1; the D gene is possibly TRBD2 (6 bases). Per germline, CDR1 SEHNR and CDR2 FQNEAQ (reference sequence). CDR3 length: 15 residues. The CDR3 region is CSSSLGGSSYNEQFF. The CDR3 nucleotides are TGTTCCAGCAGCTTGGGGGGAAGCTCCTACAATGAGCAGTTCTTC.